The present entry profiles one T cell receptor (beta chain) with its context. What it binds is unknown. Clones were sequenced by immunoSEQ multiplex PCR, and TCRdb holds only the in-frame ones, with some missing. The sample has about 98,000 clones; approximately 84% are singletons. This entry is derived from a study of cytomegalovirus exposure and HLA in healthy donors. Study findings and constraints: Confirmation in vitro established that three CMV-associated chains were specific for CMV antigens.

Losses at the gene ends were 4 bases for V and 2 bases for J; bases not matched to a gene: 6. Germline V gives CDR1 MNHEY, CDR2 SVGAGI. This CDR3 is 15 amino acids long. The sequenced material came from PBMCs. V gene TRBV6-5 combines with J gene TRBJ1-2; TRBD1 matches 8 bases. The receptor was derived from a man aged 18 to 30 in good health and CMV-seropositive. This CDR3 reads CASSSYRGSNYGYTF. CDR3 nucleotides: TGTGCCAGCAGTTCCTACAGGGGGTCCAACTATGGCTACACCTTC.